This entry lists 18 T cell receptor beta chains sequenced from one sample in a study of blood T cell repertoires in COVID-19. The repertoire was sequenced with immunoSEQ multiplex PCR; TCRdb's copy has only in-frame clones and lacks some. Here the sample spans roughly 150,000 clones, around nine tenths being singletons. Sequenced input: peripheral blood. All receptors come from a woman of 80 years or more with COVID-19, enrolled during active disease.

This chain links TRBV27 with TRBJ1-1; 9 bases are a match to TRBD1. Germline assignment: CDR1 MNHEY and CDR2 SMNVEV (reference sequence). This CDR3 region has 16 residues. The J segment lost 1 base and the V segment lost 5 bases, leaving 8 bases of the junction unmatched. Written as DNA, the CDR3 is TGTGCCAGCAGTCCACGCGGGACAGGGAAGAACACTGAAGCTTTCTTT. This translates into CASSPRGTGKNTEAFF.

The chain couples TRBV5-1 to TRBJ2-4; 11 bases align to TRBD2. V was clipped by 4 bases and J by 7 bases; unmatched bases: 4. There are 14 residues in the CDR3. CDR1 and CDR2 (germline): SGHRS, YFSETQ. This CDR3 is CASSPASGRNIQYF. The CDR3 bases are TGCGCCAGCAGCCCTGCTAGCGGGAGGAACATTCAGTACTTC.

This chain links TRBV11-2 with TRBJ2-3, with 8 nucleotides matching TRBD2. V gave up 5 bases and J gave up 2 bases; unmatched junction bases: 9. In germline, CDR1 is SGHAT, CDR2 FQNNGV. The length of the CDR3 is 16 residues. The CDR3 protein is CASSPKIAGTTDTQYF. CDR3 in DNA: TGTGCCAGCAGCCCCAAAATAGCGGGAACCACAGATACGCAGTATTTT.

The V call is TRBV29-1, the J call TRBJ1-2, with TRBD1 as a possible D gene (5 bases). Germline-derived CDR1 and CDR2 are SQVTM and ANQGSEA. This CDR3 contains 17 residues. Trimming removed 7 bases from V and 4 bases from J, with 28 bases in between. The CDR3 loop reads CSASSIGGAPFSYGYTF. The CDR3 nucleotides are TGCAGCGCATCAAGCATAGGCGGGGCGCCTTTTTCCTATGGCTACACCTTC. Drawing the rest from reference TRBV29-1 and TRBJ1-2, the complete variable domain is SAVISQKPSRDICQRGTSLTIQCQVDSQVTMMFWYRQQPGQSLTLIATANQGSEATYESGFVIDKFPISRPNLTFSTLTVSNMSPEDSSIYLCSASSIGGAPFSYGYTFGSGTRLTVV.

The V call is TRBV25-1, the J call TRBJ2-5; 10 bases match TRBD1. Germline assignment: CDR1 MGHDK and CDR2 SYGVNS. The junction had 4 bases not matched to a gene; V was cut back by 1 base and J by 5 bases. The CDR3 is made up of 15 amino acids. The CDR3 loop is CASSELSGQGETQYF. The DNA for the CDR3 is TGTGCCAGCAGTGAATTGTCGGGACAGGGGGAGACCCAGTACTTC.

The CDR3: CASSFSGTGDQPQHF. As DNA, the CDR3 is TGCGCCAGCAGCTTTAGTGGGACAGGGGATCAGCCCCAGCATTTT. J is TRBJ1-5 and V is TRBV5-1; 10 bases line up with TRBD1. Germline V gene data show CDR1 as SGHRS and CDR2 as YFSETQ. The CDR3 covers 15 residues. V lost 2 bases to trimming and J lost 5 bases; unmatched junction nucleotides: 4.

The chain employs TRBV19 and TRBJ1-1; TRBD1 matches at 10 bases. Germline lookup yields CDR1 LNHDA and CDR2 SQIVND (reference sequence). The CDR3 is 11 residues long. The V segment lost 5 bases and the J segment 12 bases; nucleotides outside the gene matches: 3. The CDR3 region has the DNA TGTGCCAGTAGTTTGGGACAGGGGACTTTCTTT. This encodes CASSLGQGTFF.

The genes are TRBV5-6 and TRBJ2-7; TRBD2 aligns across 8 bases. CDR1 is SGHDT and CDR2 is YYEEEE in the germline V gene. J lost 2 bases, V lost 5 bases, and 15 bases had no gene match. This CDR3 has 17 residues. In nucleotides, the CDR3 is TGTGCCAGCAGATCGGCGGGGGGCCGGGGGTCTCCCTACGAGCAGTACTTC. Its translation is CASRSAGGRGSPYEQYF.

The rearrangement uses TRBV27 and TRBJ1-4, with TRBD1 as a possible D gene (6 bases). From germline, CDR1 is MNHEY and CDR2 SMNVEV (reference sequence). Trimming left V 3 bases short and J 1 base short, with 6 bases between. The CDR3 has 14 residues. This CDR3 reads CASSFRGTNEKLFF. In DNA form, the CDR3 reads TGTGCCAGCAGTTTCAGGGGAACTAATGAAAAACTGTTTTTT.

CDR3 amino acids: CASISQGQGEKLFF. DNA of the CDR3: TGTGCCAGCATTAGCCAGGGTCAAGGCGAAAAACTGTTTTTT. The chain links TRBV5-6 to TRBJ1-4, with a tentative D call TRBD1 (5 bases). V lost 6 bases and J 8 bases, leaving 17 bases between the germline ends. CDR1 is SGHDT, CDR2 YYEEEE, per germline. This CDR3 contains 14 residues.

The chain recombines TRBV4-3 with TRBJ1-2, with D perhaps TRBD1 (6 bases). Germline CDR1 LGHNA, CDR2 YSLEER. CDR3 length: 16 residues. The V and J ends lost 4 bases and 0 bases respectively, with 15 bases between them. The CDR3 DNA follows: TGCGCCAGCAGCCCCCGAGCGGCAGGGGCTAACTATGGCTACACCTTC. Translation: CASSPRAAGANYGYTF.

This chain connects TRBV7-9 to TRBJ1-4, with D possibly TRBD1 on 5 matching bases. The germline V gene has CDR1 SEHNR and CDR2 FQNEAQ (reference sequence). The V end was cut by 5 bases, the J end by 4 bases, with 14 bases between. This CDR3 has 15 amino acids. The CDR3 nucleotides are TGTGCCAGCAGCCAGGGTGCAGGGATTAATGAAAAACTGTTTTTT. This codes for CASSQGAGINEKLFF.

J is TRBJ2-3 and V is TRBV10-3; possible D gene TRBD2, 5 bases. The CDR3 consists of 13 residues. V lost 10 bases and J lost 4, with 15 bases in between. CDR1 and CDR2 from the germline V gene are ENHRY and SYGVKD. The CDR3 sequence: CATRPDSADTQYF. For the CDR3, the DNA is TGTGCCACCCGCCCGGATAGCGCAGATACGCAGTATTTT.

The V and J genes are TRBV9 and TRBJ2-7, with 12 bases that match TRBD2. Germline CDR1 and CDR2: SGDLS and YYNGEE. V dropped 3 bases and J dropped 0; count of bases not matched to a gene: 1. This CDR3 contains 15 residues. CDR3 amino acids: CASSAGLAGSYEQYF. The CDR3 bases are TGTGCCAGCAGCGCGGGACTAGCGGGCTCCTACGAGCAGTACTTC.

This clone showed up just once. The chain links TRBV9 to TRBJ1-6; 9 bases are a match to TRBD1. After removal of 5 bases from V and 8 bases from J, the junction contained 8 bases not matched to a gene. The CDR3 contains 15 residues. Germline V gives CDR1 SGDLS, CDR2 YYNGEE. CDR3 region: CASSSTGGAYSPLHF. DNA for the CDR3: TGTGCCAGCAGTTCTACAGGGGGCGCTTATTCACCCCTCCACTTT.

The rearrangement uses TRBV12-3 or TRBV12-4 and TRBJ2-1, with D maybe TRBD1 (6 bases). V was pared by 5 bases and J by 15 bases, with 14 bases between. CDR3 length: 11 residues. CDR3 sequence: CASSPGQIRFF. The CDR3 DNA sequence: TGTGCCAGCAGTCCCGGACAGATCCGGTTCTTC.

The chain recombines TRBV12-5 with TRBJ1-2, with D possibly TRBD1 on 6 matching bases. The ends were cut back, 1 base at V and 7 bases at J, with 16 bases in the middle. Germline V gives CDR1 LGHNT, CDR2 FRNRAP. This CDR3 is built from 15 residues. CDR3 amino acids: CASGLAHGTSAGYTF. CDR3 sequence (DNA): TGTGCTAGTGGTTTGGCACACGGGACAAGTGCTGGCTACACCTTC.

The chain couples TRBV5-1 to TRBJ2-5; the D gene is possibly TRBD2 (5 bases). The CDR3 extends over 13 amino acids. Germline lookup yields CDR1 SGHRS and CDR2 YFSETQ. V shed 7 bases and J shed 3 bases, with 13 bases lying between them. The CDR3 nucleotides read TGCGCCAGCCAAAGGGAGAGGGAAGAGACCCAGTACTTC. This sequence encodes CASQREREETQYF.